The present T cell receptor beta chain was sequenced within a study of blood T cell repertoires in COVID-19. Turning to the study itself: The United States, Italy and Spain were the sources of the acute and convalescent COVID-19 samples.

In this sample, this clone turned up once. TCRdb keeps only in-frame clones here, not all; method: immunoSEQ multiplex PCR. This sample has some 200,000 clones, with around 87% found just once. The germline CDR1 and CDR2 sequences are GTSNPN and SVGIG (reference sequence). Trimming took off 0 bases at V and 0 bases at J, with 11 bases between the two ends. This CDR3 spans 15 amino acids. The TCR sequence derives from a man aged 35 to 55 with active or convalescent COVID-19. Input material: peripheral blood. This chain connects TRBV30 to TRBJ1-1; D gene unclear. The CDR3 loop reads CAWSVSGNMNTEAFF. Written as DNA, the CDR3 is TGTGCCTGGAGTGTAAGCGGAAACATGAACACTGAAGCTTTCTTT.